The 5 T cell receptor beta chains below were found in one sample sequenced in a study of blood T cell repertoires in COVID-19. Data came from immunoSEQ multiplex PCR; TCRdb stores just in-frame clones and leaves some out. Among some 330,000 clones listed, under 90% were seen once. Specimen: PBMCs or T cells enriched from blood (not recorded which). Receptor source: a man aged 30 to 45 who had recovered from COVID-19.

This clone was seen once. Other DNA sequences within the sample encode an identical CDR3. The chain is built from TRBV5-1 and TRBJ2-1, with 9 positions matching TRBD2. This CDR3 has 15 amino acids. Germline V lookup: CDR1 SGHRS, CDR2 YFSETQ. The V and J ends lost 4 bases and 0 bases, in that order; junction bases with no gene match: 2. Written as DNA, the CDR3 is TGCGCCAGCAGCCCACTAGCGGGCTCCTACAATGAGCAGTTCTTC. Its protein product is CASSPLAGSYNEQFF. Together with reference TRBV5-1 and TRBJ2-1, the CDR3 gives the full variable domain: KAGVTQTPRYLIKTRGQQVTLSCSPISGHRSVSWYQQTPGQGLQFLFEYFSETQRNKGNFPGRFSGRQFSNSRSEMNVSTLELGDSALYLCASSPLAGSYNEQFFGPGTRLTVL.

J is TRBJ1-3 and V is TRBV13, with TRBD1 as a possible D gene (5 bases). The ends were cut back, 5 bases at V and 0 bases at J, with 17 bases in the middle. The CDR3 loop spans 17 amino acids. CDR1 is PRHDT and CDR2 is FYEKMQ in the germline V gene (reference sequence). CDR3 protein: CASSTQRQPPSGNTIYF. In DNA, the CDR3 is TGTGCCAGCAGCACGCAAAGACAGCCACCCTCTGGAAACACCATATATTTT.

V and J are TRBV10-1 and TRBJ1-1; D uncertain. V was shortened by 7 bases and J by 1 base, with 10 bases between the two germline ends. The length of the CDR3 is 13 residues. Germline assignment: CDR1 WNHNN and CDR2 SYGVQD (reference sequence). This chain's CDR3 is CASTKTPNTEAFF. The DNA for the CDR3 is TGCGCCAGCACAAAGACACCGAACACTGAAGCTTTCTTT.

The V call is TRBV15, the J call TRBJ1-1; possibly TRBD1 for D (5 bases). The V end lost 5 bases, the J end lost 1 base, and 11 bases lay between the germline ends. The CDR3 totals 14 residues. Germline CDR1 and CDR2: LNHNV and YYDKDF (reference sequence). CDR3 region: CATSPRQPNTEAFF. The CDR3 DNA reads TGTGCCACCAGCCCTAGACAGCCGAACACTGAAGCTTTCTTT.

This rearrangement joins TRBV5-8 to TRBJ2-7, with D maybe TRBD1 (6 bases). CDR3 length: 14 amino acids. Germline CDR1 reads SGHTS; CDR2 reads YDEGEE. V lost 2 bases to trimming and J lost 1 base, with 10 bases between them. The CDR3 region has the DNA TGTGCCAGCAGCTTACAGGGATCTTCCTACGAGCAGTACTTC. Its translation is CASSLQGSSYEQYF.